The source of this T cell receptor beta chain is a study of radiotherapy plus CTLA-4 blockade in lung cancer. Study in general: Among patients, roughly 17% showed objective responses, and 31% had disease control. Study-wide points: Response was reportedly best predicted by early blood T cell clone dynamics, with interferon-beta. Expansion in blood of tumor-derived TCR clones was seen after radiotherapy plus ipilimumab.

This CDR3 is 13 amino acids long. Germline CDR1 reads MDHEN; CDR2 reads SYDVKM. V was clipped by 5 bases and J by 2 bases, with 10 bases between them. Here immunoSEQ multiplex PCR was the method, and the copy in TCRdb shows in-frame clones only, minus some. The sample holds tens of thousands of clones, more than 70% seen once. For this clone: Its antigen is unidentified.

The sequenced sample was peripheral blood, obtained from a patient treated with radiotherapy plus ipilimumab. This chain joins TRBV28 and TRBJ2-7; D gene unclear. This sequence was found in a human donor with non-small cell lung cancer whose response to radiotherapy plus ipilimumab could not be evaluated. The CDR3 nucleotides read TGTGCCAGCAGTCCCCAGGTTACCTACGAGCAGTACTTC. Its protein product is CASSPQVTYEQYF.